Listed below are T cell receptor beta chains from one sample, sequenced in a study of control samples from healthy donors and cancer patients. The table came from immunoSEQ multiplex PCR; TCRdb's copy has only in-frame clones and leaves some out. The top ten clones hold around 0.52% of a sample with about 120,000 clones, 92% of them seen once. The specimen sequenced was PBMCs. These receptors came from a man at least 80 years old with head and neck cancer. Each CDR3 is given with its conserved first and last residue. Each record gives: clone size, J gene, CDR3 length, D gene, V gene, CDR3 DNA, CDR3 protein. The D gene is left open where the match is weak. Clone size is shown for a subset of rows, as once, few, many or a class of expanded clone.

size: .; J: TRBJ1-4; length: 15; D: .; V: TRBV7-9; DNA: TGTGCCAGCAGATCCGCGGTCGCAACTAATGAAAAACTGTTTTTT; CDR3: CASRSAVATNEKLFF
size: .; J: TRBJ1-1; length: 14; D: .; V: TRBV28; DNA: TGTGCCAGCAGTTTAGGGCAGGGGCGGCCTGAAGCTTTCTTT; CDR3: CASSLGQGRPEAFF
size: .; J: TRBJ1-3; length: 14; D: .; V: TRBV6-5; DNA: TGTGCCAGTAGACAACAGGGTCGGGGAAACACCATATATTTT; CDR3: CASRQQGRGNTIYF
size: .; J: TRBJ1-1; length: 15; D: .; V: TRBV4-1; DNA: TGCGCCAGCAGCCACATACAGACCTTGAGCACTGAAGCTTTCTTT; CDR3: CASSHIQTLSTEAFF
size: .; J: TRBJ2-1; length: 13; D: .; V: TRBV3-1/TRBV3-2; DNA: TGTGCCAGCAGCCAACGCGAGCCCAATGAGCAGTTCTTC; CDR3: CASSQREPNEQFF
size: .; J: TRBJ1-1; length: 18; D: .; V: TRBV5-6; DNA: TGTGCCAGCAGCTTGATTTCGGGAGGAGGGATCATGAACACTGAAGCTTTCTTT; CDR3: CASSLISGGGIMNTEAFF
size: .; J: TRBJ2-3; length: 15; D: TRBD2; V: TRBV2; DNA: TGTGCCAGCACCCCTAGGCGGGGGGGCACAGATACGCAGTATTTT; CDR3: CASTPRRGGTDTQYF
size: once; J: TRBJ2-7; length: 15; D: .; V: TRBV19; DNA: TGTGCCAGTAGTATAGAGGGATCCAGCTCCTACGAGCAGTACTTC; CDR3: CASSIEGSSSYEQYF
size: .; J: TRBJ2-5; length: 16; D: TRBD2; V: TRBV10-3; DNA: TGTGCCATCAGTGACCCGGTAGCGGGAGTAGGAGAGACCCAGTACTTC; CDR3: CAISDPVAGVGETQYF
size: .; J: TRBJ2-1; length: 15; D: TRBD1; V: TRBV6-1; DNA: TGTGCCAGCAGTGAAGGGACAGGGGCAGCGGATGAGCAGTTCTTC; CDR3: CASSEGTGAADEQFF
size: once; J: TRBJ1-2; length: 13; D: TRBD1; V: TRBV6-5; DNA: TGTGCCAGCAGTATTAGGGGGCTGGGAGGCTACACCTTC; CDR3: CASSIRGLGGYTF
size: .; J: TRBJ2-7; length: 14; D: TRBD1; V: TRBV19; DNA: TGTGCCAGCACCCCCGGGACAGTCTTTTACGAGCAGTACTTC; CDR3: CASTPGTVFYEQYF
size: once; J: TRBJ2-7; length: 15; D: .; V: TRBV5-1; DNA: TGCGCCAGCAGCTCCGGGACGCGGGATACCTACGAGCAGTACTTC; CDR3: CASSSGTRDTYEQYF
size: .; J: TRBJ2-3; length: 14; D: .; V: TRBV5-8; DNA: TGTGCCAGCAGCTTCAGGACGGCGGTAGATACGCAGTATTTT; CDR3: CASSFRTAVDTQYF
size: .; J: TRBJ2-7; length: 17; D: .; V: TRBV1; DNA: TGCACCAGCAGCCAAGTCCTTACTAGCGGGAGTGATCCCGAGCAGTACTTC; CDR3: CTSSQVLTSGSDPEQYF
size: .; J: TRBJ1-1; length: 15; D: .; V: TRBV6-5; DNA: TGTGCCAGCAGCCAAGTGGGGGGCTCGGGGACTGAAGCTTTCTTT; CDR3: CASSQVGGSGTEAFF
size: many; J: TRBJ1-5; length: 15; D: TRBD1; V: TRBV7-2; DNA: TGTGCCAGCAGCACCCAGACAGGGGATAATCAGCCCCAGCATTTT; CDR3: CASSTQTGDNQPQHF
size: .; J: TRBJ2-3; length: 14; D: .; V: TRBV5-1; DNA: TGCGCCAGCAGCTCCACCCTTGACACAGATACGCAGTATTTT; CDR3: CASSSTLDTDTQYF
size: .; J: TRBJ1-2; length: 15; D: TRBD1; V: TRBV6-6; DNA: TGTGCCAGCAGTTACAGCGGGACAGGGCTATATGGCTACACCTTC; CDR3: CASSYSGTGLYGYTF
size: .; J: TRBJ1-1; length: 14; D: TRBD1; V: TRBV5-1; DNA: TGCGCCAGCAGTTCGGACAGGGGGAACACTGAAGCTTTCTTT; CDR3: CASSSDRGNTEAFF
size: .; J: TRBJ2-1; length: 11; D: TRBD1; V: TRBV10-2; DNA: TGCGCCAGCATTCACCGGGACAGGCAGTTCTTC; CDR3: CASIHRDRQFF
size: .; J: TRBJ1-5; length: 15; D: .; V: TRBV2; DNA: TGTGCCAGCAGTGAATGGAGTTATAGCAATCAGCCCCAGCATTTT; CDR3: CASSEWSYSNQPQHF
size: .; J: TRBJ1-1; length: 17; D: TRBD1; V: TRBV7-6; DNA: TGTGCCAGCAGCTTAGGCCTCCGTCGGGACAGCCCTCGAGGGGCTTTCTTT; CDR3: CASSLGLRRDSPRGAFF
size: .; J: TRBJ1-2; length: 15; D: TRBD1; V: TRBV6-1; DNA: TGTGCCAGCAGTGAAAAGGGGGCCAAGGTTGATGGCTACACCTTC; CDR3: CASSEKGAKVDGYTF
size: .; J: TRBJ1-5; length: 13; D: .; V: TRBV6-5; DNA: TGTGCCAGCTCCGGGTTGGGTTTCGGGCCCCAGCATTTT; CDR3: CASSGLGFGPQHF
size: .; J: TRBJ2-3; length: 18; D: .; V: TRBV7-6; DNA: TGTGCCAGCAGCTTAGCCGCTTCGAGTCTCTACGGCGCAGATACGCAGTATTTT; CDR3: CASSLAASSLYGADTQYF
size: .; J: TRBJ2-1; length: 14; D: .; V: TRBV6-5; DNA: TGTGCCAGCAGTTACTCGCAACGCGAACATGAGCAGTTCTTC; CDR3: CASSYSQREHEQFF
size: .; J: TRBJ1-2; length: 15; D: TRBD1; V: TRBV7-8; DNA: TGTGCCAGCAGCGGACCGGGACAGGGGGCTGGTGGCTACACCTTC; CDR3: CASSGPGQGAGGYTF
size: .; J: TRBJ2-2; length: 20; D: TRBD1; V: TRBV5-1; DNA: TGCGCCAGCAGCTTGGGACAGGGGGCCTTACTCCGCCAAAGCACCGGGGAGCTGTTTTTT; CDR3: CASSLGQGALLRQSTGELFF
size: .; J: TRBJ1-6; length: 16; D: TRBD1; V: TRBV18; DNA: TGTGCCAGCTCAGCAATTCGACAGGGGTCAGATTCACCCCTCCACTTT; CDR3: CASSAIRQGSDSPLHF
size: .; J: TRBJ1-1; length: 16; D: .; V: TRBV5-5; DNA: TGTGCCAGCAGCTTGCCCCGGCGAGTCGGGAACACTGAAGCTTTCTTT; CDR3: CASSLPRRVGNTEAFF
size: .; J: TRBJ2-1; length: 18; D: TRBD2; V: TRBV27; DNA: TGTGCCAGTGCCTGGGCCTGGGCGGCGGGGGTCACACATAATGAGCAGTTCTTC; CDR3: CASAWAWAAGVTHNEQFF
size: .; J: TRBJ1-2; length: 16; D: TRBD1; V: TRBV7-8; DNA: TGTGCCAGCAGCAGGCGCCGGGGACAGGGCTCCCATGGCTACACCTTC; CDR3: CASSRRRGQGSHGYTF
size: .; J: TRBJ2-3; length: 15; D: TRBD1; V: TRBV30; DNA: TGTGCCTGGAGCCCGGGACAGGGGTATACAGATACGCAGTATTTT; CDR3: CAWSPGQGYTDTQYF
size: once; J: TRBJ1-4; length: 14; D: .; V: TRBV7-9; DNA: TGTGCCAGCCTCCGGTCTGGCGCTAATGAAAAACTGTTTTTT; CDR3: CASLRSGANEKLFF
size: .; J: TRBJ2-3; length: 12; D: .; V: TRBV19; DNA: TGTGCCAGTCCCCCGGGCCCAGATACGCAGTATTTT; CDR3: CASPPGPDTQYF
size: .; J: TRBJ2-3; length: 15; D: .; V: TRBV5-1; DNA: TGCGCCAGCAGCGGAGGGCGGGGGCATACAGATACGCAGTATTTT; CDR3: CASSGGRGHTDTQYF
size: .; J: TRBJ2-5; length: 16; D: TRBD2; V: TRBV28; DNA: TGTGCCAGCAGTTTTATTGCTTTTCGGGGAGGGCAGACCCAGTACTTC; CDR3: CASSFIAFRGGQTQYF
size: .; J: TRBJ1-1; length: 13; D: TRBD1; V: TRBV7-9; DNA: TGTGCCAGCAGCCAACAGGGGGCTAGGAGAGCTTTCTTT; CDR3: CASSQQGARRAFF
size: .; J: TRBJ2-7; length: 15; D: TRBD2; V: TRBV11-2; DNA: TGTGCCAGCAGCTTAGAACGAGCGGGAGGCCTCGAGCAGTACTTC; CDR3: CASSLERAGGLEQYF
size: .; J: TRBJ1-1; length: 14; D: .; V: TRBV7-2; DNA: TGTGCCAGCAGCTTAGTCCGGGGAGACACTGAAGCTTTCTTT; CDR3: CASSLVRGDTEAFF
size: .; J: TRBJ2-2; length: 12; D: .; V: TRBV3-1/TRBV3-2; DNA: TGTGCCAGCAGCCCCCAGGGCAGGGAGCTGTTTTTT; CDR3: CASSPQGRELFF
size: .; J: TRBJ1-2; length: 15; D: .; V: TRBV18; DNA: TGTGCCAGCTCGTCGGGAACGCAGGGGCTATATGGCTACACCTTC; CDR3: CASSSGTQGLYGYTF
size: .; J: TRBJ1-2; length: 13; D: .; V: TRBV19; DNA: TGTGCCAGTTCGGAAGGTATGAACTATGGCTACACCTTC; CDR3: CASSEGMNYGYTF
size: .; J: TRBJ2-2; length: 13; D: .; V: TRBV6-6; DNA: TGTGCCAGCGGCCAAACGAACACCGGGGAGCTGTTTTTT; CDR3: CASGQTNTGELFF
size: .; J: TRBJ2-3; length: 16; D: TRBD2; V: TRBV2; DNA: TGTGCCAGCACAAGACTAGCGGGAGTAGGTGCAGATACGCAGTATTTT; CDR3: CASTRLAGVGADTQYF
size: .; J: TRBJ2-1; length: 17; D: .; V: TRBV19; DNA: TGTGCCAGTAGTATAGATTCCTCCGGACCCACAAGGAATGAGCAGTTCTTC; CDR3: CASSIDSSGPTRNEQFF
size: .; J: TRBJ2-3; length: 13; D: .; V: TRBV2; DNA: TGTGCCAGCATCAGGCCTATCACAGATACGCAGTATTTT; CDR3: CASIRPITDTQYF
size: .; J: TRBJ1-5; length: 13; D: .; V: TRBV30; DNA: TGTGCCTGGAGTTCTTCTTCCCGGGGGCCCCAGCATTTT; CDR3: CAWSSSSRGPQHF